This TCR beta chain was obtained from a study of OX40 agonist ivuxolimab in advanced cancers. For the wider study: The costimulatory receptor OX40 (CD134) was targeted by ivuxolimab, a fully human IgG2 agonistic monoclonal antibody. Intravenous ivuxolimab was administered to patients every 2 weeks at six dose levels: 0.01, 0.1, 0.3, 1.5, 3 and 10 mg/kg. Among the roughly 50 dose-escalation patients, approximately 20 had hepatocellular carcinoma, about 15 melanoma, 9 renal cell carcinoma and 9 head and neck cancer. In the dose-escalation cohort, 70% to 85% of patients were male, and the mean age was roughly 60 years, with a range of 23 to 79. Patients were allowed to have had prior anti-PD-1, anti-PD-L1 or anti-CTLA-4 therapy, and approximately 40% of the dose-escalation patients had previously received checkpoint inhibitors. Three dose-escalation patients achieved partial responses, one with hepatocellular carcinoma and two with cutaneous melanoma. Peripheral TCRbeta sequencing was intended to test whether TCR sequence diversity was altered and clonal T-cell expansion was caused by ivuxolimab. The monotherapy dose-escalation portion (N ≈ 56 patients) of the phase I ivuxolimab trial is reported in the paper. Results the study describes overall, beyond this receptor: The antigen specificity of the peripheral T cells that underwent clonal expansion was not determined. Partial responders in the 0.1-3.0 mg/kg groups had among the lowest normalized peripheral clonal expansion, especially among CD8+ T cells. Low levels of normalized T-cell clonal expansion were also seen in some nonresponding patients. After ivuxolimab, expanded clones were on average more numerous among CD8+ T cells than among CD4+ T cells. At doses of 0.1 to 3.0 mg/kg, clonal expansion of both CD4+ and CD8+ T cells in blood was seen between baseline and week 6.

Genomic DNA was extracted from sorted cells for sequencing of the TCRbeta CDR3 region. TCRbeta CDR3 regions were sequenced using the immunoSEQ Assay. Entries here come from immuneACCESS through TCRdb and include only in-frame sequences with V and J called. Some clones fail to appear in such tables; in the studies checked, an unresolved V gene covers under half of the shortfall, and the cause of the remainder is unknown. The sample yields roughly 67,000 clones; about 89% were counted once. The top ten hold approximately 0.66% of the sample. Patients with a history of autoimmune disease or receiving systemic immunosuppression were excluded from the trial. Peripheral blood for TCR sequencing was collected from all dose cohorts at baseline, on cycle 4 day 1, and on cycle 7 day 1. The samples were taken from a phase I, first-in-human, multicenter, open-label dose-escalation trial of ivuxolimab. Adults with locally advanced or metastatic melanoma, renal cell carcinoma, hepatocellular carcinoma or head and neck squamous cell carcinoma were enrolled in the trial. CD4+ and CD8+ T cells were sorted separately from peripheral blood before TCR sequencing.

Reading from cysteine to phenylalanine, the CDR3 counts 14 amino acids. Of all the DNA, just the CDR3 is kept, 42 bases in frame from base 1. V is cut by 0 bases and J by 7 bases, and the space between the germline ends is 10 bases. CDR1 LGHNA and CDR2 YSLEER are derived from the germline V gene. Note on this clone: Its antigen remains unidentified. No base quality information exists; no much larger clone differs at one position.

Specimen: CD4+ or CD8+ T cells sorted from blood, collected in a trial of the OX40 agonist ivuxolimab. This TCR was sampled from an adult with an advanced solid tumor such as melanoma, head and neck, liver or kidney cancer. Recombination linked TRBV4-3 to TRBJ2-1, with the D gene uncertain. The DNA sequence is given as TGCGCCAGCAGCCAAGAAAGTAGTGGGAATGAGCAGTTCTTC. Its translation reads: CASSQESSGNEQFF.